The rows below give T cell receptor beta chains drawn from one sample of a study of shared T cell receptors in the human thymus. Repertoires were generated with immunoSEQ multiplex PCR, while TCRdb's copy carries only in-frame clones and drops some. The sample yields approximately 660,000 clones, approximately 87% seen once. This sample also appeared in a second study, on human thymus T cells.

The sequenced sample consisted of thymocytes. All receptors derive from a boy younger than two with a congenital heart defect. Each CDR3 is given with its conserved first and last residue. Each record gives: V gene, D gene, J gene, CDR3 length, clone size, CDR3 protein, CDR3 DNA. A D gene is named only where the DNA matches it firmly. The size field is filled for only some rows; it gives once, few, many or a size class.

TRBV5-1,TRBD1,TRBJ2-7,14,NA,CASSPGTGSYEQYF,TGCGCCAGCTCCCCGGGGACAGGGTCCTACGAGCAGTACTTC
TRBV4-2,TRBD2,TRBJ2-3,20,once,CASSQPEEGPSGRAGDTQYF,TGTGCCAGCAGCCAACCCGAAGAGGGGCCCAGCGGGAGGGCAGGAGATACGCAGTATTTT
TRBV4-3,NA,TRBJ1-2,15,few,CASSQGRGVDYGYTF,TGCGCCAGCAGCCAAGGTCGGGGGGTGGACTATGGCTACACCTTC
TRBV5-1,TRBD1,TRBJ1-2,17,once,CASSKVRMRQGASCYTF,TGCGCCAGCAGCAAGGTCCGCATGCGGCAGGGGGCCAGCTGCTACACCTTC
TRBV6-6,NA,TRBJ2-5,16,NA,CASSYSLPQGRETQYF,TGTGCCAGCAGTTACTCGCTCCCGCAGGGGCGGGAGACCCAGTACTTC
TRBV6-1,TRBD2,TRBJ2-5,15,NA,CASSEYLAGLPGQYF,TGTGCCAGCAGTGAATACCTAGCGGGACTCCCGGGCCAGTACTTC
TRBV19,NA,TRBJ2-1,12,NA,CASSIGPNEQFF,TGTGCCAGTAGTATAGGGCCCAATGAGCAGTTCTTC
TRBV4-3,TRBD2,TRBJ2-5,17,NA,CASSQDVRREGLETQYF,TGCGCCAGCAGCCAAGATGTGCGGCGGGAGGGCTTGGAGACCCAGTACTTC
TRBV5-6,NA,TRBJ1-4,12,NA,CASSLGGEKLFF,TGTGCCAGCAGCTTAGGAGGTGAAAAACTGTTTTTT
TRBV10-3,TRBD2,TRBJ2-7,15,NA,CAISETSGRSYEQYF,TGTGCCATCAGCGAGACTAGCGGGAGATCCTACGAGCAGTACTTC
TRBV4-2,TRBD2,TRBJ2-1,18,NA,CASSQARYGLAGVNEQFF,TGTGCCAGCAGCCAAGCGAGGTACGGACTAGCGGGAGTAAACGAGCAGTTCTTC
TRBV28,TRBD2,TRBJ2-5,13,once,CASGRAEKETQYF,TGTGCGAGCGGGAGGGCCGAAAAAGAGACCCAGTACTTC
TRBV27,NA,TRBJ1-2,15,NA,CASSTRGASAYGYTF,TGTGCCAGCAGTACTAGAGGAGCGTCGGCGTATGGCTACACCTTC
TRBV5-6,TRBD1,TRBJ1-2,14,NA,CASSLQDRGQGYTF,TGTGCCAGCAGCTTACAGGACAGGGGGCAGGGCTACACCTTC
TRBV18,NA,TRBJ2-7,14,NA,CASSLNPGSYEQYF,TGTGCCAGCTCACTTAATCCAGGGTCCTACGAGCAGTACTTC
TRBV9,TRBD2,TRBJ2-2,18,once,CASSAGRTSGSRGRELFF,TGTGCCAGCAGCGCGGGGAGGACTAGCGGGTCGCGGGGCCGGGAGCTGTTTTTT
TRBV11-3,NA,TRBJ2-7,14,NA,CASSRRNNSYEQYF,TGTGCCAGCAGCCGGCGGAACAACTCCTACGAGCAGTACTTC
TRBV7-3,NA,TRBJ2-7,16,NA,CASSNHTSRGSYEQYF,TGTGCCAGCAGCAACCACACATCCCGAGGGTCCTACGAGCAGTACTTC
TRBV25-1,TRBD1,TRBJ2-1,13,NA,CASSAGTVNEQFF,TGTGCCAGCAGTGCCGGGACAGTCAATGAGCAGTTCTTC
TRBV7-2,NA,TRBJ2-5,15,NA,CASSSRQSSQETQYF,TGTGCCAGCAGCTCCAGACAGTCCTCCCAAGAGACCCAGTACTTC
TRBV2,TRBD2,TRBJ2-2,19,few,CASSSTRLAGGYCTGELFF,TGTGCCAGCAGTTCCACAAGACTAGCGGGAGGATATTGCACCGGGGAGCTGTTTTTT
TRBV4-1,NA,TRBJ1-2,15,NA,CASSHDRAGDYGYTF,TGCGCCAGCAGCCATGACCGGGCAGGGGACTATGGCTACACCTTC
TRBV30,TRBD2,TRBJ2-7,11,NA,CAGYGTTACYF,TGTGCCGGCTACGGGACTACCGCATGTTACTTC
TRBV5-4,NA,TRBJ1-4,13,few,CAYEREGSEKLFF,TGTGCCTACGAAAGGGAAGGGAGTGAAAAACTGTTTTTT
TRBV30,NA,TRBJ1-2,12,NA,CAWNRAEDGYTF,TGTGCCTGGAATCGGGCGGAGGATGGCTACACCTTC
TRBV29-1,TRBD2,TRBJ2-7,14,NA,CSVEGVGGSYEQYF,TGCAGCGTTGAGGGTGTGGGAGGGTCCTACGAGCAGTACTTC
TRBV6-6,NA,TRBJ2-7,15,few,CASSLLQVLTYEQYF,TGTGCCAGCAGTTTACTCCAGGTACTGACCTACGAGCAGTACTTC
TRBV27,NA,TRBJ2-7,13,NA,CASSLTPRYEQYF,TGTGCCAGCAGTCTAACCCCGAGGTACGAGCAGTACTTC
TRBV5-5,NA,TRBJ2-5,15,NA,CASSSPTAYQETQYF,TGTGCCAGCAGCTCGCCGACAGCGTACCAAGAGACCCAGTACTTC
TRBV20-1,TRBD2,TRBJ2-7,11,NA,CSARVAGEQYF,TGCAGTGCTAGAGTAGCGGGCGAGCAGTACTTC
TRBV4-2,NA,TRBJ2-1,16,NA,CASSQDLYSGRNEQFF,TGTGCCAGCAGCCAAGATTTGTATAGCGGTCGGAATGAGCAGTTCTTC
TRBV27,TRBD1,TRBJ1-4,17,NA,CASSPHRGLATNEKLFF,TGTGCCAGCAGTCCTCACAGGGGGCTTGCAACTAATGAAAAACTGTTTTTT
TRBV5-6,NA,TRBJ2-1,13,NA,CASSLPLGDEQFF,TGTGCCAGCAGCCTCCCCTTGGGAGATGAGCAGTTCTTC
TRBV4-1,TRBD1,TRBJ1-4,16,NA,CASSREQGARGEKLFF,TGCGCCAGCAGCCGGGAACAGGGGGCGAGGGGTGAAAAACTGTTTTTT